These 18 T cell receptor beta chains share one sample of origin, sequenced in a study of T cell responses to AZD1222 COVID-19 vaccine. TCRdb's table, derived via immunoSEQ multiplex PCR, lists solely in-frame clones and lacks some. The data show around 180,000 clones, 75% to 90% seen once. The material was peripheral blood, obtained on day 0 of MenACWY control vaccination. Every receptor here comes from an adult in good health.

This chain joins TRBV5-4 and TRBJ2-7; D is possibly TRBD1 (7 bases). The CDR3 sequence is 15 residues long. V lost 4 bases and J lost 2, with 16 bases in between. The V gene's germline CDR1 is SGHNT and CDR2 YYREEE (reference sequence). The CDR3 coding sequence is TGTGCCAGCAGCCAGGGGGGACAGCTGACCTACGAGCAGTACTTC. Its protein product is CASSQGGQLTYEQYF.

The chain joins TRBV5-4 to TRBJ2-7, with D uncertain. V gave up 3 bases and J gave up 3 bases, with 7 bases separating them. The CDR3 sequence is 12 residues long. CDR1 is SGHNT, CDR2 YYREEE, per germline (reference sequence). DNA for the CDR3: TGTGCCAGCAGCTCCAGTGGCTACGAGCAGTACTTC. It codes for CASSSSGYEQYF. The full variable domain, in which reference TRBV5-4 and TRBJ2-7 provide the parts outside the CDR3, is ETGVTQSPTHLIKTRGQQVTLRCSSQSGHNTVSWYQQALGQGPQFIFQYYREEENGRGNFPPRFSGLQFPNYSSELNVNALELDDSALYLCASSSSGYEQYFGPGTRLTVT.

CDR3 in DNA: TGCGCCAGCAGCTTAGGGGACGGTAGCAATCAGCCCCAGCATTTT. Protein product: CASSLGDGSNQPQHF. The rearrangement uses TRBV5-1 and TRBJ1-5; D is perhaps TRBD1 (5 bases). This CDR3 is built from 15 residues. Germline CDR1 and CDR2: SGHRS and YFSETQ. Between the trimmed V and J ends, which lost 2 bases and 0 bases, there was a span of 9 bases.

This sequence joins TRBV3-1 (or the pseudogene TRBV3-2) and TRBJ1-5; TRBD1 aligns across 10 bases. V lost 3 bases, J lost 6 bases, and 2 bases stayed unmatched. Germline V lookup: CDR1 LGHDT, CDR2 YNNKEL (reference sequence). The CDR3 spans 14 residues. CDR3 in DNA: TGTGCCAGCAGCCAGACAGGGGGCACTCAGCCCCAGCATTTT. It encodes CASSQTGGTQPQHF.

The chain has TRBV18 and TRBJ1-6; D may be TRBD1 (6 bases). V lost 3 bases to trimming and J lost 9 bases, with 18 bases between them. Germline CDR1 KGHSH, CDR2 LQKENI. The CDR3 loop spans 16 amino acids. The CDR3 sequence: CASSPWDNPGGSPLHF. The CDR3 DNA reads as TGTGCCAGCTCACCGTGGGACAACCCCGGGGGTTCACCCCTCCACTTT. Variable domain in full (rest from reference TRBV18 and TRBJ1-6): NAGVMQNPRHLVRRRGQEARLRCSPMKGHSHVYWYRQLPEEGLKFMVYLQKENIIDESGMPKERFSAEFPKEGPSILRIQQVVRGDSAAYFCASSPWDNPGGSPLHFGNGTRLTVT.

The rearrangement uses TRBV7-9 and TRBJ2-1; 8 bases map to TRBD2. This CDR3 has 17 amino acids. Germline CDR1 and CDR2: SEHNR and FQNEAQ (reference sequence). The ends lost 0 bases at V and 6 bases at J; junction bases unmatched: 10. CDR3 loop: CASSLASSGGPVNEQFF. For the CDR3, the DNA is TGTGCCAGCAGCTTAGCAAGTTCGGGAGGGCCCGTCAATGAGCAGTTCTTC.

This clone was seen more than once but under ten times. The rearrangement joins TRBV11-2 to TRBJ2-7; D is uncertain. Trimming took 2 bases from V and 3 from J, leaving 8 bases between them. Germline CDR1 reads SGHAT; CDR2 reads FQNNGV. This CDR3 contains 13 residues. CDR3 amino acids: CASSLSRYYEQYF. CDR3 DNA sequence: TGTGCCAGCAGCTTAAGTCGCTACTACGAGCAGTACTTC.

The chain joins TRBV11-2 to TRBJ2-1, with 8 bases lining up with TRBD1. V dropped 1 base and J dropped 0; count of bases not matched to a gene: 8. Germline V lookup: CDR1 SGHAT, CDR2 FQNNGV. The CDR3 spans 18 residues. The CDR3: CASSLAGSDRGSYNEQFF. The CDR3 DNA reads TGTGCCAGCAGCTTAGCGGGGTCAGACAGGGGCTCCTACAATGAGCAGTTCTTC.

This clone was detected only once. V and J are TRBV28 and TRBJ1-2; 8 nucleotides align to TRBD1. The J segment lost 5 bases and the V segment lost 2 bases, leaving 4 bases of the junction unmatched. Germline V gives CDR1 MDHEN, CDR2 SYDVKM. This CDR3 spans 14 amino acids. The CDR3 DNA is TGTGCCAGCAGTTTAAGGACAGGGAAGTATGGCTACACCTTC. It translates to CASSLRTGKYGYTF.

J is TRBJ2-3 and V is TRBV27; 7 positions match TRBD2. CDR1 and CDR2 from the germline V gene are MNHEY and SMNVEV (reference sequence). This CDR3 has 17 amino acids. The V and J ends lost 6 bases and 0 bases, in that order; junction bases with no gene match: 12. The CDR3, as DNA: TGTGCCAGCAGGGGGAGGGAGGGCCACCCCAGCACAGATACGCAGTATTTT. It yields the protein CASRGREGHPSTDTQYF.

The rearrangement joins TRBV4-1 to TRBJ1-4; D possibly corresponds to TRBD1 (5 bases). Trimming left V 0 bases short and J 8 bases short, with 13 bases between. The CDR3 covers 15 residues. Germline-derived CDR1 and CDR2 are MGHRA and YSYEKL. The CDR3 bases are TGCGCCAGCAGCCAAGATTCAGGGAATGGAGAAAAACTGTTTTTT. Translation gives CASSQDSGNGEKLFF.

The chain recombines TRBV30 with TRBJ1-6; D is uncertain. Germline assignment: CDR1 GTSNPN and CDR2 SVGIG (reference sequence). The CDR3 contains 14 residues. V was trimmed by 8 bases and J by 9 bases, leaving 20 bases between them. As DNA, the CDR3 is TGTGCCGGTCGAACCGGGCCTCCCCGTTCACCCCTCCACTTT. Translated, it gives CAGRTGPPRSPLHF.

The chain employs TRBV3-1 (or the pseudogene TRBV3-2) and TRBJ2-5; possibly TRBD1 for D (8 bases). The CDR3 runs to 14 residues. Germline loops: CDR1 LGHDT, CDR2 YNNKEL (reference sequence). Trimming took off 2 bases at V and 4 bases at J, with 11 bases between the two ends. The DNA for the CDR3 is TGTGCCAGCAGCCAAAACAGGGGGGGAGAGACCCAGTACTTC. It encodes CASSQNRGGETQYF.

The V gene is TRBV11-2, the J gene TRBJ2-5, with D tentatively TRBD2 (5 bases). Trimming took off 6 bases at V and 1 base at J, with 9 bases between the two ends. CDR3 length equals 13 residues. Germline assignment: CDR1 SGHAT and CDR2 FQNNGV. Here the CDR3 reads CASRSTSQETQYF. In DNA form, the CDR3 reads TGTGCCAGCAGGTCTACTAGCCAAGAGACCCAGTACTTC.

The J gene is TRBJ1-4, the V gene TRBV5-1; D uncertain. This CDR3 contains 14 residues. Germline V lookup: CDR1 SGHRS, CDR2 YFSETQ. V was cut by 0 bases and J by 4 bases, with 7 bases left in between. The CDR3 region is CASSLDGSNEKLFF. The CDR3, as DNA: TGCGCCAGCAGCTTGGACGGGAGTAATGAAAAACTGTTTTTT.

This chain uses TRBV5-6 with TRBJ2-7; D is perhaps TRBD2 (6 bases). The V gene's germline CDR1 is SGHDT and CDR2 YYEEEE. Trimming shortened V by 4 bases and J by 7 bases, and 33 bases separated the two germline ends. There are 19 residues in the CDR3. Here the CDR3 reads CASSPTPGPGEEWLSEQYF. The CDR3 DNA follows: TGTGCCAGCAGCCCAACACCGGGCCCGGGGGAGGAGTGGTTGAGTGAGCAGTACTTC.

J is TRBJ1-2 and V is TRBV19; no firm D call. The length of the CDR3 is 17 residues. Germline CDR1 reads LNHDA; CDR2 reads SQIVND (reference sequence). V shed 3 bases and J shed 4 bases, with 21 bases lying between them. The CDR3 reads CASSITMAGSPLYGYTF. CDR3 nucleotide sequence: TGTGCCAGTAGTATTACTATGGCGGGCAGTCCACTCTATGGCTACACCTTC.

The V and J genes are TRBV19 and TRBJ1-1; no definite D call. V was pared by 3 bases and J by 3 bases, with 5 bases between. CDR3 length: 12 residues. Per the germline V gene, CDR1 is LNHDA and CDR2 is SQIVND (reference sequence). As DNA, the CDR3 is TGTGCCAGTAGTATGTGGGACACTGAAGCTTTCTTT. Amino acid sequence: CASSMWDTEAFF.